This T cell receptor beta chain was documented in a study of vaccination and CD4 T cells after COVID-19. Overall study findings and caveats: Analysis of convalescent patients found that 304 of 307 vaccine-specific clones were spike mono-reactive.

The treatment denotes: 10-day PBMC culture with coronavirus spike peptide pools or control peptides (ViraFEST assay). Sequencing of DNA taken from cultured CD4+ T cells relied on the Oncomine TCR Beta short-read assay. TCRdb processed the PCR reads anew with MiXCR; each CDR3 protein has one entry. The table lists more than 14,000 distinct CDR3 sequences, about 39% of them singletons. The CDR3 contains 13 residues. V was shortened by 3 bases and J by 4 bases, with 9 bases between the two germline ends. CDR1 is DFQATT, CDR2 SNEGSKA, per germline (reference sequence). Note on this clonotype: Its antigen is unknown.

The chain combines TRBV20-1 with TRBJ2-2; D may be TRBD1 (6 bases). This sequence was found in a human donor who had recovered from COVID-19. Specimen: CD4+ T cells from blood, cultured in vitro. The CDR3 DNA sequence: TGCAGTGCTAGCCTCAGGGGCACCGGGGAGCTGTTTTTT. Translated: CSASLRGTGELFF.